The following is a T cell receptor beta chain sequence with its context. This clone was found many times. Its binding antigen is unknown. Qualities for individual bases were not recorded, and no much larger clone is one base off. Participants in the prospective study were enrolled through a virtual design, were aged about 18 to 100 years, and lived in under 25 United States geographic areas. Cohort assignment in the prospective study relied on participant-reported clinical history from a screening survey and a study questionnaire. Recovered participants in ImmuneRACE Cohort 3 were defined as having two consecutive negative NP/OP PCR tests, clearance from a healthcare professional, or resolution of symptoms. Each participant in the prospective study had whole blood, serum and a nasopharyngeal or oropharyngeal swab collected by mobile phlebotomists. Additional blood draws and questionnaires over an approximately 2-month period could optionally be provided by prospective study participants. Blood samples from the prospective study were shipped frozen or at room temperature prior to DNA extraction.

This sample is part of a study of blood T cell repertoires in COVID-19 (dated by TCRdb to the early 2020s). Notes on the research overall: Samples from collaborators originated in the United States, Italy and Spain and spanned both the acute and convalescent phases of COVID-19. The material from the prospective study consisted of cDNA or gDNA derived from T cells, B-cell-depleted T cells, or PBMCs. Deeply sampled blood TCRbeta repertoires from subjects exposed to, actively infected with, or recovered from COVID-19 were included in the dataset. The repertoires were made available in a free public database intended to serve as a resource for research on the immune response to SARS-CoV-2. The samples were drawn from two sources: the first 160 participants of the ongoing ImmuneRACE study, and about 1,300 subjects contributed by 6 global collaborators. Sample metadata almost always included a de-identified subject ID, COVID-19 status, age in years and sex. Where available, HLA class I and class II types were obtained from metadata supplied by the sample provider rather than from assay-based typing.

Inclusive of the bounding cysteine and phenylalanine, the CDR3 is 13 residues long. Of the read, only the CDR3 DNA is kept; its 39 bases are in frame from base 1. The germline V gene supplies CDR1 SGDLS and CDR2 YYNGEE. V was cut back by 0 bases and J by 4 bases, leaving a gap of 4 bases between them. The immunoSEQ Assay, a bias-controlled multiplex PCR, was used to amplify TCRbeta CDR3 regions from genomic DNA. Per the authors' processing: The number of nucleated cells in each sample was estimated by amplification of reference gene primers within the assay. To quantify the absolute abundance of each unique TCRbeta CDR3 rearrangement, sequence reads were collapsed and filtered. For each sample, productive Simpson clonality was calculated as the square root of Simpson's diversity index across productive rearrangements. Sourced from immuneACCESS, this table was stored by TCRdb with only in-frame sequences that have V and J called. A share of the clones is absent; for the studies checked, an unresolved V gene accounts for under half, and the remainder has no known explanation. That table is the source of V, J and clone size, and D and trimming were worked out from the DNA. For this sample the table gives some 140,000 clones, of which roughly 87% were detected only once. The top ten clones comprise 15% to 20% of the sample.

What the study reported, not specific to this receptor: The quantity of clinical and demographic metadata differed by source and by participant and was supplied without curation.

The sequence is built from TRBV9 and TRBJ2-2, with the D segment identity uncertain. This receptor was taken from a man younger than 40 who had recovered from COVID-19. Sequenced input: PBMCs or T cells enriched from blood (not recorded which). The CDR3: CASSVVGTGELFF. The DNA sequence is TGTGCCAGCAGCGTAGTCGGCACCGGGGAGCTGTTTTTT.